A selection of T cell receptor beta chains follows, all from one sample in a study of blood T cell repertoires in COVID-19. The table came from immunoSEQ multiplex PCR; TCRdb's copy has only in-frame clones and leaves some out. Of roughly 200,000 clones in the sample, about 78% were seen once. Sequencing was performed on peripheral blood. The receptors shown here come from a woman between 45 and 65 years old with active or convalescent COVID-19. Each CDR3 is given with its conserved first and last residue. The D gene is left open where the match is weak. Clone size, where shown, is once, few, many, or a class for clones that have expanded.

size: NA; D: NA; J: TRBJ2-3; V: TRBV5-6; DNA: TGTGCCAGCAGCTTGGAGCGCGCCACAGATACGCAGTATTTT; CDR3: CASSLERATDTQYF
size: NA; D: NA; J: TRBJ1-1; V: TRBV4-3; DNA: TGCGCCAGCAGCCAAGATCGGAGGAACACTGAAGCTTTCTTT; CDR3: CASSQDRRNTEAFF
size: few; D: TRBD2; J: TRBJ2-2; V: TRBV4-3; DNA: TGCGCCCGCAGCCAAACGCGGGGGGGGACCGGGGAGCTGTTTTTT; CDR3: CARSQTRGGTGELFF
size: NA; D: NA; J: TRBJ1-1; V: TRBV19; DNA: TGTGCCAGTAGTATGGGAGGCACTGAAGCTTTCTTT; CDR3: CASSMGGTEAFF
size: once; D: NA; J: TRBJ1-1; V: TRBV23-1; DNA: TGCGCCAGCAGTCAATGCGGCAGGGTCGTTTGTTCTGACACTGAAGCTTTCTTT; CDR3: CASSQCGRVVCSDTEAFF
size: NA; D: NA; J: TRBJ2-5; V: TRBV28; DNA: TGTGCCAGCAGTTCGTACCAAGAGACCCAGTACTTC; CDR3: CASSSYQETQYF
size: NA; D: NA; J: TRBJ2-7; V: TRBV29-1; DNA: TGCAGCGTTGAAGTCAACAGGGGGGGAGAGCAGTACTTC; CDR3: CSVEVNRGGEQYF
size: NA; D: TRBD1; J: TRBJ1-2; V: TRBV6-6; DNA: TGTGCCAGCAGTCCGGGACAGGGGGCGACGGGTGGCTACACCTTC; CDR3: CASSPGQGATGGYTF
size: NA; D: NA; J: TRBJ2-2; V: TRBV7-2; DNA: TGTGCCAGCAGCTCGGACTGGTTCACCGGGGAGCTGTTTTTT; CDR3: CASSSDWFTGELFF
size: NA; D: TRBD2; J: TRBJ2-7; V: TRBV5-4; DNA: TGTGCCAGCAGCCTCGGGGGCGGGAGGCCCTCCTACGAGCAGTACTTC; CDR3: CASSLGGGRPSYEQYF
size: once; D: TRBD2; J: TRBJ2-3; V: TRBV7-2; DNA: TGTGCCAGCACCCCGGGACTAGCCTCCACAGATACGCAGTATTTT; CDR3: CASTPGLASTDTQYF
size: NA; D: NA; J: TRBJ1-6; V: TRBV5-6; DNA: TGTGCCAGCAGCTTGGGCAGCGGCAGTTCACCCCTCCACTTT; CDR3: CASSLGSGSSPLHF
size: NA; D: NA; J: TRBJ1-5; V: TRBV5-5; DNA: TGTGCCAGCAGCTTGTGGCCGGGCCCCGTACAGGATCAGCCCCAGCATTTT; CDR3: CASSLWPGPVQDQPQHF
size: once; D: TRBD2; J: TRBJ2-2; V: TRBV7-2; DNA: TGTGCCAGCAGCTTAAAAGGACTAGCGGGAGGTGCGTTAACCGGGGAGCTGTTTTTT; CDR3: CASSLKGLAGGALTGELFF
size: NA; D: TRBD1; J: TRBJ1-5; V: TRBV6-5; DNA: TGTGCCAGCAGTTACGATCACAGGGGACACCAGCATTTT; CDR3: CASSYDHRGHQHF
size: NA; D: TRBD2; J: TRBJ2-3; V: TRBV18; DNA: TGTGCCAGCTCACTAGCGGGGAGCACAGATACGCAGTATTTT; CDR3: CASSLAGSTDTQYF
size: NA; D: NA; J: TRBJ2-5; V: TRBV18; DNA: TGTGCCAGCTCACCAGGGCAGGGGCGGGAGACCCAGTACTTC; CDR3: CASSPGQGRETQYF
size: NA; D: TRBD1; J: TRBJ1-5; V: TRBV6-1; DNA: TGTGCCAGCAGGGACAGGGGAGGGATGTATCAGCCCCAGCATTTT; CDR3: CASRDRGGMYQPQHF
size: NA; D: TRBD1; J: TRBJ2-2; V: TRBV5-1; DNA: TGCGCCAGCAGCCAGGGACAGTACACCGGGGAGCTGTTTTTT; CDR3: CASSQGQYTGELFF
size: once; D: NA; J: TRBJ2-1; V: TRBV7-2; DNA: TGTGCCAGCACCCCGGGTAGAGTGAGATACAATGAGCAGTTCTTC; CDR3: CASTPGRVRYNEQFF
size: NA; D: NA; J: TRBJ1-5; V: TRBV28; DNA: TGTGCCACCAAGGTGGGGCGCAGTCAGCCCCAGCATTTT; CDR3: CATKVGRSQPQHF
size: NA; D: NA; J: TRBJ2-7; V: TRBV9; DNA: TGTGCCAGCAGCGTAGAAGTTGAGCGGCAGCCCTACGAGCAGTACTTC; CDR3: CASSVEVERQPYEQYF
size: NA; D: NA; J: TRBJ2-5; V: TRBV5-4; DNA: TGTGCCAGCAGCTTGAACGCGCCTCAAGAGACCCAGTACTTC; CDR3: CASSLNAPQETQYF
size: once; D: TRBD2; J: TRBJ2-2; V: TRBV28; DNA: TGTGCCAGCAGTCCCAATAGCGGGGCCCCAGGGGAGCTGTTTTTT; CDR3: CASSPNSGAPGELFF
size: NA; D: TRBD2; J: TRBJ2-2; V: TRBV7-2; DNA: TGTGCCAGCAGCGTCGGACTAGCGGTAAACACCGGGGAGCTGTTTTTT; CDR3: CASSVGLAVNTGELFF
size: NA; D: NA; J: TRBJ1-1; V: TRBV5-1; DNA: TGCGCCAGCAGCCCGACAACCGCGAACACTGAAGCTTTCTTT; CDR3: CASSPTTANTEAFF
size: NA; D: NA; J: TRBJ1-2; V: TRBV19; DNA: TGTGCCAGTAGTATCGGCAGGGATACGAATGGCTACACCTTC; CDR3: CASSIGRDTNGYTF
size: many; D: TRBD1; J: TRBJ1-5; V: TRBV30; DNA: TGTGCCTGGAGTGATCCGGGACAGGGCAGGAGACAGCCCCAGCATTTT; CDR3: CAWSDPGQGRRQPQHF
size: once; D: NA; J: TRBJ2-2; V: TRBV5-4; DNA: TGTGCCAGCAGCTTGGGCGGGTCCGGGGAGCTGTTTTTT; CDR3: CASSLGGSGELFF
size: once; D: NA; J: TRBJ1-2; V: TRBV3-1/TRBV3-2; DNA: TGTGCCAGCAGCCGCGCGGGGGCCTATGGCTACACCTTC; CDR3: CASSRAGAYGYTF
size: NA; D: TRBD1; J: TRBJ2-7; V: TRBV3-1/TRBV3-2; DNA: TGTGCCAGCAGCCGGACGACAGGGTTGAAGAACGAGCAGTACTTC; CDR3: CASSRTTGLKNEQYF
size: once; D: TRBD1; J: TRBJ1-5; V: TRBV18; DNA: TGTGCCAGCTCACCCGGGACAGGCAATCAGCCCCAGCATTTT; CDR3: CASSPGTGNQPQHF
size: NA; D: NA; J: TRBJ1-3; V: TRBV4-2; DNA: TGTGCCAGCAGCCAAGATGTGGGCGGGGCAACGGCTGGAAACACCATATATTTT; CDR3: CASSQDVGGATAGNTIYF
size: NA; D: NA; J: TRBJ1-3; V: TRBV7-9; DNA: TGTGCCAGCAGCTTCAGTGGAAACACCATATATTTT; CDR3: CASSFSGNTIYF
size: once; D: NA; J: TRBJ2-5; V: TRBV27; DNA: TGTGCCAGCAGTCCAACTCCCCCAAAGACCCAGTACTTC; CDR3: CASSPTPPKTQYF
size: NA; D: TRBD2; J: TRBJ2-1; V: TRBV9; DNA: TGTGCCAGCAGCGTCAGTTTAGCGGGGGGGCTACCCTACAATGAGCAGTTCTTC; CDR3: CASSVSLAGGLPYNEQFF
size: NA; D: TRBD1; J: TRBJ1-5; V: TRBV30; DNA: TGTGCCTGGAGCCCAGGGGGGTCTAGCAATCAGCCCCAGCATTTT; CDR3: CAWSPGGSSNQPQHF
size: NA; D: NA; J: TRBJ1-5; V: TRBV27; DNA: TGTGCCAGCGGGGACAACAATCAGCCCCAGCATTTT; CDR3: CASGDNNQPQHF
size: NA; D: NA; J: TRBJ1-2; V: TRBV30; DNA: TGTGCCTGGAGTCGGGAGGGTCTTTACCTGGGAGGCTACACCTTC; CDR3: CAWSREGLYLGGYTF
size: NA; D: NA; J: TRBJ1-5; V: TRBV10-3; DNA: TGTGCCATCAGCGGGGGACGAGACAATCAGCCCCAGCATTTT; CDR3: CAISGGRDNQPQHF
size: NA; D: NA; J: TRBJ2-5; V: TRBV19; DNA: TGTGCCAGTAGTATGGGGCAGGACACATGGGAGACCCAGTACTTC; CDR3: CASSMGQDTWETQYF
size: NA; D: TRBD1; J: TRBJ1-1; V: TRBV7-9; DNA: TGTGCCAGCAGCCCAGGGACAGGAGGGAAGACTGAAGCTTTCTTT; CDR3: CASSPGTGGKTEAFF
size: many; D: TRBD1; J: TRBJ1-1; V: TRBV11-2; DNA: TGTGCCAGCGGGGGGACAGCCACTGAAGCTTTCTTT; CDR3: CASGGTATEAFF
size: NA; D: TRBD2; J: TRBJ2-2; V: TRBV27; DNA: TGTGCCAGCAGTTGGGGACTAGCGGGAATCGCGAACACCGGGGAGCTGTTTTTT; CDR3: CASSWGLAGIANTGELFF
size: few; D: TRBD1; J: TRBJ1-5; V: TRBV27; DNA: TGTGCCAGCAGAGGACAGGGTGGTCAGCCCCAGCATTTT; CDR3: CASRGQGGQPQHF
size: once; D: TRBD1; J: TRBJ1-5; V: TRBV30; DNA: TGTGCCTGGAGGGCATCGACAGGGTTAAGCAATCAGCCCCAGCATTTT; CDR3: CAWRASTGLSNQPQHF
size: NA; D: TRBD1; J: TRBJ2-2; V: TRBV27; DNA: TGTGCCAGCAGTACCCCGACAGGGGCGGTTTCCGGGGAGCTGTTTTTT; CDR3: CASSTPTGAVSGELFF
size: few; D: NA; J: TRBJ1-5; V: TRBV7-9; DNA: TGTGCCAGCAGCCCGCCGGGGGGCAATCAGCCCCAGCATTTT; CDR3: CASSPPGGNQPQHF
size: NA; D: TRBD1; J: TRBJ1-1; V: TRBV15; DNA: TGTGCCACCAGCAGAGATTACTTCGCAGGGGGTCGAGCTTTCTTT; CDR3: CATSRDYFAGGRAFF
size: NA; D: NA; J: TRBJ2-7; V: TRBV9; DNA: TGTGCCAGCAGCTCTGAAGGGGTCACCTACGAGCAGTACTTC; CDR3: CASSSEGVTYEQYF
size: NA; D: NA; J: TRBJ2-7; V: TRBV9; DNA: TGTGCCAGCAGCGTAGATACAGCATCCTACGAGCAGTACTTC; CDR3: CASSVDTASYEQYF
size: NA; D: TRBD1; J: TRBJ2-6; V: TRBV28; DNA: TGTGCCAGCAGTTCGCTCGGACAGGCTGGGGCCAACGTCCTGACTTTC; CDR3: CASSSLGQAGANVLTF
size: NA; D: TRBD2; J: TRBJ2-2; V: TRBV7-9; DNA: TGTGCCAGCAGCATAATAGCGGGAGGGCCCACCGGAGAGCTGTTTTTT; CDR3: CASSIIAGGPTGELFF